A single sample is the source of the 31 T cell receptor beta chains below, sequenced in a study of PD-1 blockade in classical Hodgkin lymphoma. With no exception, relapse followed autologous stem cell transplantation in all patients, and brentuximab vedotin exposure varied. The protocol was immunoSEQ multiplex PCR, while the TCRdb copy is restricted to in-frame clones and leaves out a portion. The table has 70,000 to 85,000 clones, 90% to 95% seen once. This material consisted of peripheral blood mononuclear cells (PBMCs), taken at baseline. The receptors here all came from a human donor with classical Hodgkin lymphoma.

This clone was seen just once. The V gene is TRBV28, the J gene TRBJ2-6; 8 nucleotides line up with TRBD1. Germline trimming cut 8 bases from V and 3 bases from J; bases unmatched to any gene: 12. The CDR3 covers 17 residues. Per germline, CDR1 MDHEN and CDR2 SYDVKM. This chain's CDR3 is CASVTGGRISGANVLTF. The CDR3 DNA sequence: TGTGCCAGCGTTACAGGGGGAAGGATTAGTGGGGCCAACGTCCTGACTTTC. Full variable domain (remainder filled in from reference TRBV28 and TRBJ2-6): DVKVTQSSRYLVKRTGEKVFLECVQDMDHENMFWYRQDPGLGLRLIYFSYDVKMKEKGDIPEGYSVSREKKERFSLILESASTNQTSMYLCASVTGGRISGANVLTFGAGSRLTVL.

This chain links TRBV2 with TRBJ2-7; no reliable D call. V was cut by 8 bases and J by 5 bases, with 19 bases left in between. Germline loops: CDR1 SNHLY, CDR2 FYNNEI. CDR3 length: 14 amino acids. The CDR3 here is CASRKTLLLDEQYF. The CDR3 DNA sequence: TGTGCCAGCCGGAAGACCCTGCTATTGGACGAGCAGTACTTC.

This chain connects TRBV27 to TRBJ2-4; perhaps TRBD2 as D (6 bases). The CDR3 sequence is 14 residues long. Looked up from germline, CDR1 is MNHEY and CDR2 is SMNVEV (reference sequence). V was clipped by 1 base and J by 7 bases, with 11 bases between them. CDR3 bases: TGTGCCAGCAGTTTATTGTCGAGCGGGAACATTCAGTACTTC. It encodes CASSLLSSGNIQYF.

The chain carries TRBV7-6 and TRBJ2-2; TRBD2 aligns across 7 bases. After removal of 4 bases from V and 7 bases from J, the junction contained 9 bases not matched to a gene. This CDR3 comprises 15 residues. Germline V gene data show CDR1 as SGHVS and CDR2 as FNYEAQ. The CDR3 DNA sequence: TGTGCCAGCAGCTACGGGAGGCCGGATAACGGGGAGCTGTTTTTT. It encodes CASSYGRPDNGELFF.

The chain has TRBV7-9 and TRBJ1-2; D call uncertain. Deletions cut 4 bases from V and 5 bases from J, with 14 bases between. The CDR3 is made up of 14 amino acids. Germline V gene sequence: CDR1 SEHNR, CDR2 FQNEAQ (reference sequence). The CDR3 region is CASSSVVGRYGYTF. The CDR3, as DNA: TGTGCCAGCAGCTCAGTGGTAGGGAGGTATGGCTACACCTTC.

The J gene is TRBJ2-7, the V gene TRBV7-7; D gene ambiguous. Germline V gene lookup returns CDR1 SSHAT and CDR2 FNYEAQ (reference sequence). The length of the CDR3 is 13 residues. Trimming left V 0 bases short and J 4 bases short, with 7 bases between. CDR3 nucleotide sequence: TGTGCCAGCAGCTTAGCGCCAAGATACGAGCAGTACTTC. Translated, it gives CASSLAPRYEQYF.

The V and J genes are TRBV6-4 and TRBJ2-3; D uncertain. Germline lookup yields CDR1 MRHNA and CDR2 SNTAGT. Trimming removed 3 bases at V and 1 base at J, with 8 bases between. The CDR3 is 14 amino acids. The CDR3 loop is CASSEYWGTDTQYF. The CDR3 region has the DNA TGTGCCAGCAGTGAATATTGGGGCACAGATACGCAGTATTTT.

The chain is built from TRBV4-1 and TRBJ1-1; D gene ambiguous. The V gene lost 0 bases and the J gene lost 4 bases, with 18 bases spanning the gap. Germline-derived CDR1 and CDR2 are MGHRA and YSYEKL. The CDR3 spans 17 residues. The CDR3: CASSQDLGRPVGTEAFF. The CDR3 DNA follows: TGCGCCAGCAGCCAAGATCTTGGACGGCCGGTCGGCACTGAAGCTTTCTTT.

The rearrangement joins TRBV6-1 to TRBJ1-5; D possibly corresponds to TRBD1 (6 bases). This CDR3 comprises 16 residues. Trimming stripped 2 bases from V and 2 bases from J, with 13 bases between. Per the germline V gene, CDR1 is MNHNS and CDR2 is SASEGT. The DNA for the CDR3 is TGTGCCAGCAGTGAATTCTGGGCAGGGGGCAATCAGCCCCAGCATTTT. Translation: CASSEFWAGGNQPQHF.

The chain couples TRBV27 to TRBJ2-7, with 12 bases fitting TRBD2. Trimming cost V 5 bases and J 7 bases; bases outside gene matches: 15. This CDR3 has 17 amino acids. Germline V gene lookup returns CDR1 MNHEY and CDR2 SMNVEV (reference sequence). Here the CDR3 DNA reads TGTGCCAGCAGTCAGGGGGCCATAGGACTAGCGGGATATGAGCAGTACTTC. It codes for CASSQGAIGLAGYEQYF.

The chain employs TRBV27 and TRBJ1-2; 7 positions match TRBD1. The V and J ends lost 2 bases and 3 bases, in that order; junction bases with no gene match: 0. CDR1 MNHEY and CDR2 SMNVEV come from the germline V gene (reference sequence). The CDR3 runs 13 residues. In DNA, the CDR3 is TGTGCCAGCAGTTTACAGGGGGACTATGGCTACACCTTC. This gives the protein CASSLQGDYGYTF.

The V call is TRBV7-9, the J call TRBJ1-4, with TRBD1 as a possible D gene (5 bases). Between the trimmed V and J ends, which lost 4 bases and 3 bases, there was a span of 12 bases. The length of the CDR3 is 15 residues. The germline CDR1 and CDR2 sequences are SEHNR and FQNEAQ (reference sequence). This CDR3 reads CASSSGNPANEKLFF. For the CDR3, the DNA is TGTGCCAGCAGCTCAGGGAACCCGGCTAATGAAAAACTGTTTTTT.

The rearrangement uses TRBV4-2 and TRBJ2-7; 11 bases map to TRBD2. Unmatched junction bases numbered 7, after V lost 4 bases and J lost 5 bases. This CDR3 comprises 15 residues. Germline V gene data show CDR1 as LGHNA and CDR2 as YNFKEQ. The CDR3 loop is CASSPRLAGQDEQYF. The CDR3 DNA sequence: TGTGCCAGCAGCCCTAGACTAGCGGGGCAGGACGAGCAGTACTTC.

J is TRBJ1-5 and V is TRBV2; TRBD1 aligns across 7 bases. V dropped 0 bases and J dropped 1; count of bases not matched to a gene: 3. Germline CDR1 reads SNHLY; CDR2 reads FYNNEI. The CDR3 is made up of 16 amino acids. The CDR3 DNA follows: TGTGCCAGCAGTGAAGCTGGGGGACAGAGCAATCAGCCCCAGCATTTT. Translating gives CASSEAGGQSNQPQHF.

The chain links TRBV19 to TRBJ1-1; D not resolved. The CDR3 is 14 amino acids. Trimming removed 7 bases at V and 1 base at J, with 13 bases between. The germline V gene encodes CDR1 LNHDA and CDR2 SQIVND (reference sequence). The CDR3 spells CASTNIPGNTEAFF. Here the CDR3 DNA reads TGTGCCAGTACCAACATTCCGGGGAACACTGAAGCTTTCTTT.

This chain joins TRBV2 and TRBJ2-5, with 14 nucleotides matching TRBD2. V trimming: 6 bases; J trimming: 1 base; junction bases outside the gene matches: 4. The germline gives CDR1 SNHLY, CDR2 FYNNEI. The CDR3 spans 16 residues. The CDR3 DNA sequence: TGTGCCAGCAGCAGGACTAGCGGGGGGCTCCAAGAGACCCAGTACTTC. As protein: CASSRTSGGLQETQYF.

The rearrangement uses TRBV11-2 and TRBJ2-7; 7 bases agree with TRBD1. V dropped 5 bases and J dropped 3; count of bases not matched to a gene: 16. Germline values: CDR1 SGHAT, CDR2 FQNNGV. The CDR3 extends over 17 amino acids. CDR3: CASSDWTGGIGYYEQYF. Written as DNA, the CDR3 is TGTGCCAGCAGCGACTGGACAGGTGGGATTGGCTACTACGAGCAGTACTTC.

This clone was found once. The V call is TRBV28, the J call TRBJ1-5; a possible D gene is TRBD1 (5 bases). The V end lost 5 bases, the J end lost 2 bases, and 13 bases lay between the germline ends. The CDR3 is 15 residues long. In germline, CDR1 is MDHEN, CDR2 SYDVKM. The CDR3 sequence: CASSVDSSGNQPQHF. CDR3 in DNA: TGTGCCAGCAGTGTAGACAGCAGTGGCAATCAGCCCCAGCATTTT.

The gene calls are TRBV7-2 and TRBJ2-3; TRBD1 matches 9 bases. Trimming cost V 11 bases and J 3 bases; bases outside gene matches: 6. The CDR3 runs to 13 residues. CDR1 SGHTA and CDR2 FQGNSA come from the germline V gene. The CDR3 bases are TGTGCCGCGCGGGACAGGGCTACAGATACGCAGTATTTT. Translation: CAARDRATDTQYF.

The J gene is TRBJ2-2, the V gene TRBV2; D may be TRBD2 (6 bases). Germline V gene sequence: CDR1 SNHLY, CDR2 FYNNEI. CDR3 length: 15 amino acids. Trimming removed 5 bases from V and 5 bases from J, with 15 bases in between. Here the CDR3 DNA reads TGTGCCAGCAGTTCCCGGGAAGGAGGGACCGGGGAGCTGTTTTTT. This codes for CASSSREGGTGELFF.

The V gene is TRBV25-1, the J gene TRBJ1-3; D is unresolved. The CDR3 totals 13 residues. The V gene lost 7 bases and the J gene lost 0 bases, with 7 bases spanning the gap. Looked up from germline, CDR1 is MGHDK and CDR2 is SYGVNS. The CDR3 DNA follows: TGTGCCAGCAAATCTAGCTCTGGAAACACCATATATTTT. Translation gives CASKSSSGNTIYF.

This sequence joins TRBV7-3 and TRBJ2-1, with no clear D. The CDR3 runs to 18 residues. The germline V gene encodes CDR1 SGHTA and CDR2 FQGTGA. Trimming left V 4 bases short and J 9 bases short, with 28 bases between. The CDR3 protein is CASSSGLPGAIYEPEQFF. In nucleotides, the CDR3 is TGTGCCAGCAGCTCAGGTTTACCCGGAGCGATTTACGAACCTGAGCAGTTCTTC. Combining the CDR3 with reference TRBV7-3 and TRBJ2-1 gives the whole variable domain GAGVSQTPSNKVTEKGKYVELRCDPISGHTALYWYRQSLGQGPEFLIYFQGTGAADDSGLPNDRFFAVRPEGSVSTLKIQRTERGDSAVYLCASSSGLPGAIYEPEQFFGPGTRLTVL.

This clone came up a few times. This chain links TRBV27 with TRBJ2-7; 11 nucleotides match TRBD2. Trimming took 6 bases from V and 2 from J; bases not matched to a gene: 6. The germline V gene has CDR1 MNHEY and CDR2 SMNVEV (reference sequence). The CDR3 extends over 15 amino acids. CDR3 DNA sequence: TGTGCCAGCAGCCCAGGGACTAGCGGAACCTACGAGCAGTACTTC. Translated: CASSPGTSGTYEQYF.

This sequence joins TRBV6-6 and TRBJ2-7, with D perhaps TRBD1 or TRBD2 (6 bases each). V was clipped by 6 bases and J by 0 bases, with 18 bases between them. Germline V gene sequence: CDR1 MNHNY, CDR2 SVGAGI (reference sequence). The CDR3 runs 16 residues. Here the CDR3 reads CASSLIGWGASYEQYF. In nucleotides, the CDR3 is TGTGCCAGCAGCCTGATTGGTTGGGGGGCCTCCTACGAGCAGTACTTC.

The chain couples TRBV15 to TRBJ2-7; possible D gene TRBD1, 5 bases. V lost 0 bases and J 1 base, leaving 13 bases between the germline ends. CDR1 LNHNV and CDR2 YYDKDF come from the germline V gene (reference sequence). CDR3 length: 16 residues. The CDR3 is CATSRDSTAGSYEQYF. The CDR3 DNA follows: TGTGCCACCAGCAGAGATTCGACGGCAGGGTCCTACGAGCAGTACTTC. The full variable domain, in which reference TRBV15 and TRBJ2-7 provide the parts outside the CDR3, is DAMVIQNPRYQVTQFGKPVTLSCSQTLNHNVMYWYQQKSSQAPKLLFHYYDKDFNNEADTPDNFQSRRPNTSFCFLDIRSPGLGDTAMYLCATSRDSTAGSYEQYFGPGTRLTVT.

The rearrangement links TRBV5-1 to TRBJ1-1, with 7 bases that match TRBD1. The V gene's germline CDR1 is SGHRS and CDR2 YFSETQ. The CDR3 loop spans 15 amino acids. V was pared by 4 bases and J by 2 bases, with 8 bases of the junction left unmatched. CDR3 protein: CASSMGTDQNTEAFF. CDR3 bases: TGCGCCAGCAGCATGGGGACAGATCAAAACACTGAAGCTTTCTTT.

This chain uses TRBV7-5 with TRBJ1-4; the table's D call, TRBD1, was not checked against the DNA. TRBV7-5 is a documented pseudogene. The CDR3 totals 19 residues. The CDR3 is CVRSPSTGGLPLANEKLFF. DNA for the CDR3: TGTGTCAGAAGCCCTTCTACAGGGGGACTACCGCTTGCTAATGAAAAACTGTTTTTT.

The chain combines TRBV27 with TRBJ1-5; no clear D gene. CDR3 size: 13 residues. The V and J ends lost 5 bases and 3 bases respectively, with 8 bases between them. Looked up from germline, CDR1 is MNHEY and CDR2 is SMNVEV (reference sequence). CDR3 nucleotide sequence: TGTGCCAGCAGTGGCTGGGTCAATCAGCCCCAGCATTTT. Its translation is CASSGWVNQPQHF.

This chain uses TRBV11-2 with TRBJ1-4; D is ambiguous. This CDR3 region has 15 residues. Looked up from germline, CDR1 is SGHAT and CDR2 is FQNNGV. V was pared by 2 bases and J by 8 bases, with 15 bases between. CDR3 amino acids: CASSLWLSTNEKLFF. In DNA, the CDR3 is TGTGCCAGCAGCTTATGGCTATCCACAAACGAAAAACTGTTTTTT. The whole variable domain, remainder taken from reference TRBV11-2 and TRBJ1-4, is EAGVAQSPRYKIIEKRQSVAFWCNPISGHATLYWYQQILGQGPKLLIQFQNNGVVDDSQLPKDRFSAERLKGVDSTLKIQPAKLEDSAVYLCASSLWLSTNEKLFFGSGTQLSVL.

The CDR3 loop reads CASSPTDSSYEQYF. The CDR3 coding sequence is TGTGCCAGCAGTCCGACAGATAGCTCCTACGAGCAGTACTTC. The V call is TRBV6-6, the J call TRBJ2-7, with D possibly matching TRBD1 (5 bases). There are 14 residues in the CDR3. Trimming removed 5 bases from V and 0 bases from J, with 11 bases in between. Germline V lookup: CDR1 MNHNY, CDR2 SVGAGI (reference sequence).

The gene calls are TRBV9 and TRBJ2-3, with 8 bases fitting TRBD2. The CDR3 spans 15 residues. J gave up 4 bases and V 5 bases, and 9 bases lay outside the gene matches. Germline CDR1 reads SGDLS; CDR2 reads YYNGEE. The CDR3 loop reads CASRSSGGVADTQYF. CDR3 DNA: TGTGCCAGCAGATCTTCGGGAGGGGTCGCAGATACGCAGTATTTT.